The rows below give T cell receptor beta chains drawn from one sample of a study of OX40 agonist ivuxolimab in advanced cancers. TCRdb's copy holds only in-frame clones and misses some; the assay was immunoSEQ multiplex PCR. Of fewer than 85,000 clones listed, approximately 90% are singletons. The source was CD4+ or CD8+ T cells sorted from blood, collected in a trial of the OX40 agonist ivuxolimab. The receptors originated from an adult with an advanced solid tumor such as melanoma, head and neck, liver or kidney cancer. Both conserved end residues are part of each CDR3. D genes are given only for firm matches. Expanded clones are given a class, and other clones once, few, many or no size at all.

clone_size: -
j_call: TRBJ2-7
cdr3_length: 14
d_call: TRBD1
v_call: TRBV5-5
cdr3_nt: TGTGCCAGCAGCTTGGGGGGACAGGGGTACGAGCAGTACTTC
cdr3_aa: CASSLGGQGYEQYF

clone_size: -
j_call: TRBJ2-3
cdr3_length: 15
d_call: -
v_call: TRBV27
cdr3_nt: TGTGCCAGCAGGGGGCCGGCGGCCCCTCCGAATACGCAGTATTTT
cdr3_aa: CASRGPAAPPNTQYF

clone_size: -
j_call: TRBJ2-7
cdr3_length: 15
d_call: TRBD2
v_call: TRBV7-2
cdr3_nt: TGTGCCAGCAGCCTAGAGGTACTAGCGGGGCGCGAGCAGTACTTC
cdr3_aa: CASSLEVLAGREQYF

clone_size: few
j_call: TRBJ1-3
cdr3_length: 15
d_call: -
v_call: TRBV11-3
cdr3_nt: TGTGCCAGCAGCTTAGGGGGCAGCTCTGGAAACACCATATATTTT
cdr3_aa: CASSLGGSSGNTIYF

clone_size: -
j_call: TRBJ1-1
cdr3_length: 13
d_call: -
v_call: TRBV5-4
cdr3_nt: TGTGCCAGCAGCCTTTACATGAACACTGAAGCTTTCTTT
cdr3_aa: CASSLYMNTEAFF

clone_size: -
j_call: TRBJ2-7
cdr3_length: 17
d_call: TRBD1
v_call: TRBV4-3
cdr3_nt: TGCGCCAGCAGCCAAGATTTGGGGACAGGGGGCGTTTACGAGCAGTACTTC
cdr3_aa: CASSQDLGTGGVYEQYF

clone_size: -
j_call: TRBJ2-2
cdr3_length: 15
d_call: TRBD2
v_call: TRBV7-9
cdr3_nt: TGTGCCAGCAGCCGTAGCGGGAGGGGCACCGGGGAGCTGTTTTTT
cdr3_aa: CASSRSGRGTGELFF

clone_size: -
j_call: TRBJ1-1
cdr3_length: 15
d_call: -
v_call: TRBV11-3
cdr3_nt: TGTGCCAGCAGCTTAGGGGGGGGGCCGAGAACTGAAGCTTTCTTT
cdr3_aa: CASSLGGGPRTEAFF

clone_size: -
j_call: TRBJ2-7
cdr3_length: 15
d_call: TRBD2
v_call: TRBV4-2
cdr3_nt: TGTGCCAGCAGCCAAGTTCCGGGGGGGGCCTACGAGCAGTACTTC
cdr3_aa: CASSQVPGGAYEQYF

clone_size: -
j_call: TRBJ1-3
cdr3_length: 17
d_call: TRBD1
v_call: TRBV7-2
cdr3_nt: TGTGCCAGCAGCCGGGGGACAGGGGGAAGCTCTGGAAACACCATATATTTT
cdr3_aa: CASSRGTGGSSGNTIYF

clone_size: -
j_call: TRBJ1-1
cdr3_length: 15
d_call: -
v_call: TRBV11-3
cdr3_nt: TGTGCCAGCAGCCCACCGGGGGGGGGTGGGACTGAAGCTTTCTTT
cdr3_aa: CASSPPGGGGTEAFF

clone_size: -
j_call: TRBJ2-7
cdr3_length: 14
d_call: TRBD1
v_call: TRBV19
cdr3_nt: TGTGCCAGTAGTATAAGACAGGGGGCCCACGAGCAGTACTTC
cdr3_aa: CASSIRQGAHEQYF

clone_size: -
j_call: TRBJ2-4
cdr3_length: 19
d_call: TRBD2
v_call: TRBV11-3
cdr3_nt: TGTGCCAGCAGCTTAGGCCCCGGGCTAGCGGGCCTAGCCAAAAACATTCAGTACTTC
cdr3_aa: CASSLGPGLAGLAKNIQYF

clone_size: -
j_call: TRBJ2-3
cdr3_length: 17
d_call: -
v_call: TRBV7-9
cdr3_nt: TGTGCCAGCAGCTTAGTGGTAGGGACCTCATACACAGATACGCAGTATTTT
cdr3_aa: CASSLVVGTSYTDTQYF

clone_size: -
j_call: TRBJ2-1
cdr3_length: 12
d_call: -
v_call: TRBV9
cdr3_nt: TGTGCCAGCAGCGTGCCCCCCTCGAAGCAGTTCTTC
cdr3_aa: CASSVPPSKQFF

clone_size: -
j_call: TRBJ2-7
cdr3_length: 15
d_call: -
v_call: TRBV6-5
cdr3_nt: TGTGCCAGCAGTTACTCCTCCCTGGGATCCTACGAGCAGTACTTC
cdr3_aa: CASSYSSLGSYEQYF

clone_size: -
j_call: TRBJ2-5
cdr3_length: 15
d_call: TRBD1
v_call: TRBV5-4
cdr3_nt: TGTGCCAGCAGCCGGACAGGGGGAAACCAAGAGACCCAGTACTTC
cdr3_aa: CASSRTGGNQETQYF

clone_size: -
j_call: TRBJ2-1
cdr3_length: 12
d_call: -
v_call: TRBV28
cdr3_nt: TGTGCCAGCAGTCGGGACTGGGGTGAGCAGTTCTTC
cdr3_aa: CASSRDWGEQFF

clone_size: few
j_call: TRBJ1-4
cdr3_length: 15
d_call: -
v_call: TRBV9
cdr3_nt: TGTGCCAGCAGCGTGGGACGGCTCTTTAATGAAAAACTGTTTTTT
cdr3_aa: CASSVGRLFNEKLFF

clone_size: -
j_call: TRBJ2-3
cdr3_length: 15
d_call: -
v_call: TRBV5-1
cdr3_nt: TGCGCCAGCAGCTCGGGGAACCAATACACAGATACGCAGTATTTT
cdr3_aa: CASSSGNQYTDTQYF

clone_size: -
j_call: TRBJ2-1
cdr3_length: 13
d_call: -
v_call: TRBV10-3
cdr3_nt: TGTGCCTCCTCTGCCGGGGGGGACAGGGAGCAGTTCTTC
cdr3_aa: CASSAGGDREQFF

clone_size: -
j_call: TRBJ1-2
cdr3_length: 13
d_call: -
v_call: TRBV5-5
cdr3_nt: TGTGCCAGCAGCTTGTTATGGTTTTGGGGCTACACCTTC
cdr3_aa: CASSLLWFWGYTF

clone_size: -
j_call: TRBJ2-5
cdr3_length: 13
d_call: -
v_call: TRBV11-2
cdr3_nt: TGTGCCAGCAGCTTAATCAGCCGGGAGACCCAGTACTTC
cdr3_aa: CASSLISRETQYF

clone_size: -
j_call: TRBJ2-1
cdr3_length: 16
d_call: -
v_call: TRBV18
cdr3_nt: TGTGCCAGCTCACCATTCGGGCAGGGAATGTACAATGAGCAGTTCTTC
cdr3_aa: CASSPFGQGMYNEQFF

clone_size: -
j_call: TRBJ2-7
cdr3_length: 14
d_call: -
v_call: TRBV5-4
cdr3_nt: TGTGCCAGCAGCCTAGGGGGGGGCCCCTACGAGCAGTACTTC
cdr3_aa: CASSLGGGPYEQYF

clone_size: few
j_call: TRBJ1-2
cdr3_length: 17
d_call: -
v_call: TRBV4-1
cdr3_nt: TGCGCCAGCAGCCAAGAAGCAGGGCAACTCGGGCTGTATGGCTACACCTTC
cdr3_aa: CASSQEAGQLGLYGYTF

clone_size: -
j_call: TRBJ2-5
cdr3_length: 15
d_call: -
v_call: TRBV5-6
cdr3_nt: TGTGCCAGCAGCTTGTGGGGGACGGACATAGAGACCCAGTACTTC
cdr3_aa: CASSLWGTDIETQYF

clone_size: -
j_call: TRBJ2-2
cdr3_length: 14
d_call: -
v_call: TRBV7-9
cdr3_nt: TGTGCCAGCAGCTTAGCAATCGACACCGGGGAGCTGTTTTTT
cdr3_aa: CASSLAIDTGELFF